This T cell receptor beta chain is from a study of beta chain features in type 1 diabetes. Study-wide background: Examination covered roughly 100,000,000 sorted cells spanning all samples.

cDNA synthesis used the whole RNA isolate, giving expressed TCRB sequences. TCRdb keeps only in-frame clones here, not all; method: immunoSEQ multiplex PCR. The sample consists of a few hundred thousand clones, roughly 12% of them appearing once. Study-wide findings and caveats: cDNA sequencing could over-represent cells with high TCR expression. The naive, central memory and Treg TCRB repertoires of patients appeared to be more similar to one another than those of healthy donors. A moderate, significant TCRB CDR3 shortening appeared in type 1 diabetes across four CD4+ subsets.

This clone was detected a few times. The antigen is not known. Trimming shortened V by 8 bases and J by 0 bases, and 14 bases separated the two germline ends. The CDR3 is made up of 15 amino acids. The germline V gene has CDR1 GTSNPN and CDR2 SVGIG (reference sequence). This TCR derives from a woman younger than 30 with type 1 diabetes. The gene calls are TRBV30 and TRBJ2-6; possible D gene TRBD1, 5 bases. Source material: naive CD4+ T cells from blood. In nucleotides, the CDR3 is TGTGCCGGTACTCTCAGGGTCTCTGGGGCCAACGTCCTGACTTTC. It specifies CAGTLRVSGANVLTF.